This TCR beta chain derives from a study of blood T cell repertoires in COVID-19 (dated by TCRdb to 2020 to 2022). For the study in its entirety: The collaborator samples originated in the United States, Italy and Spain and spanned the acute and convalescent phases of COVID-19. A de-identified subject ID, COVID-19 status, age in years and sex were almost always included in the sample metadata. Where HLA class I and class II types were available, the types were taken from metadata supplied by the sample provider, not from assay-based typing. The repertoires were made available in a free public database intended to serve as a resource for research on the immune response to SARS-CoV-2. Samples came from the ongoing ImmuneRACE study (first 160 participants) plus 1,254 subjects from 6 global collaborators. The prospective study material was composed of cDNA or gDNA derived from T cells, B-cell-depleted T cells, or PBMCs. Subjects who had been exposed to COVID-19, were actively infected with it, or had recovered from it provided the deeply sampled blood TCRbeta repertoires that made up the dataset. Overall study outcomes, separate from this receptor: The quantity of clinical and demographic metadata differed by source and by participant and was supplied without curation.

CDR1 and CDR2, looked up from the germline V gene (reference sequence), are WNHNN and SYGVQD. The CDR3 numbers 15 residues from cysteine through phenylalanine. CDR3 DNA is the only sequence kept; it has 45 bases, read in frame from the first base. Relative to germline, V is 2 bases shorter and J is 2 bases shorter, with 12 bases between their ends. As regards this clone: This receptor's antigen is unknown. No quality values exist for individual bases; no much larger clone is one base distant.

Participants in the prospective study were aged 18 to 89 years, lived in about two dozen United States geographic areas, and enrolled through a virtual design. In the prospective study, cohorts were assigned on the basis of participant-reported clinical history obtained from a screening survey and a study questionnaire. In the prospective study, whole blood, serum and a nasopharyngeal or oropharyngeal swab were collected from each participant by mobile phlebotomists. Over a 2-month period, participants in the prospective study had the option of providing additional blood draws and questionnaires. Before DNA extraction, blood samples from the prospective study were shipped at room temperature or frozen. TCRbeta CDR3 regions were amplified from genomic DNA using the immunoSEQ Assay, a bias-controlled multiplex PCR. The original methods were these. The number of nucleated cells in each sample was estimated by amplification of reference gene primers within the assay. Sequence reads were collapsed and filtered to measure the absolute abundance of every unique TCRbeta CDR3 rearrangement. For each sample, productive Simpson clonality was calculated as the square root of Simpson's diversity index over productive rearrangements. This immuneACCESS table, as held by TCRdb, lists in-frame sequences with V and J called but not all clones. Of the missing ones, under half trace to an unresolved V gene in checked studies; the others have no known cause. The V and J calls and the clone size are those of that table, but D and trimming were determined from the DNA. In this sample the table shows 300,000 to 500,000 clones, around 89% of which occur a single time. Approximately 1% of the sample comes from the top ten.

The sample comprised PBMCs or T cells enriched from blood (not recorded which). The chain is encoded by TRBV10-1 joined to TRBJ2-5, and TRBD2 may be the D gene, going by 7 matching bases. This TCR derives from a woman in her thirties with acute COVID-19. CDR3 protein: CASSEGGAGQETQYF. The DNA sequence is as follows: TGCGCCAGCAGTGAGGGGGGGGCCGGACAAGAGACCCAGTACTTC.